These 4 T cell receptor beta chains were all obtained from the same sample, sequenced in a study of blood T cell repertoires in COVID-19. Sequencing was performed with immunoSEQ multiplex PCR; in TCRdb, only in-frame clones are kept and a portion is missing. The profile shows some 220,000 clones, almost 85% of them singletons. Source material: peripheral blood. The receptors derive from a woman in her 70s with COVID-19, enrolled during active disease.

V and J are TRBV4-2 and TRBJ1-4; D is ambiguous. Germline assignment: CDR1 LGHNA and CDR2 YNFKEQ. The CDR3 loop spans 14 amino acids. V was cut by 1 base and J by 5 bases, with 8 bases left in between. Here the CDR3 reads CASSQGGPNEKLFF. The CDR3 DNA sequence: TGTGCCAGCAGCCAAGGAGGGCCAAATGAAAAACTGTTTTTT.

The chain combines TRBV5-1 with TRBJ2-2; TRBD2 might be the D (6 bases). V was clipped by 1 base and J by 2 bases, with 9 bases between them. Germline values: CDR1 SGHRS, CDR2 YFSETQ. The CDR3 sequence is 15 residues long. The CDR3 spells CASSLWGDNTGELFF. As DNA, the CDR3 is TGCGCCAGCAGCTTGTGGGGGGACAACACCGGGGAGCTGTTTTTT.

This clone was observed a single time. This sequence joins TRBV19 and TRBJ1-5; no clear D. Trimming stripped 6 bases from V and 4 bases from J, with 19 bases between. Germline CDR1 LNHDA, CDR2 SQIVND (reference sequence). CDR3 length equals 16 residues. This CDR3 reads CASSTDTAAVNQPQHF. As DNA, the CDR3 is TGTGCCAGTAGCACCGATACAGCGGCGGTGAATCAGCCCCAGCATTTT.

The rearrangement uses TRBV5-4 and TRBJ1-2; 9 nucleotides line up with TRBD1. The CDR3 spans 16 residues. CDR1 and CDR2 (germline): SGHNT, YYREEE (reference sequence). Trimming cost V 2 bases and J 6 bases; bases outside gene matches: 11. Here the CDR3 DNA reads TGTGCCAGCAGCTTCTTGGGGAACAGGGGGCGGGATGGCTACACCTTC. This codes for CASSFLGNRGRDGYTF.